A selection of T cell receptor beta chains follows, all from one sample in a study of blood T cell repertoires in COVID-19. Measured with immunoSEQ multiplex PCR; TCRdb has only the in-frame clones, and not every one. The sample has about 230,000 clones, around 84% seen once; the top ten hold 11%. Sequencing was done on a sample of peripheral blood. These receptors all come from a man in his fifties or sixties with COVID-19, enrolled during active disease. CDR3s include the opening cysteine and the closing phenylalanine or tryptophan. A D gene is named only where the DNA matches it firmly. For some rows the clone size is stated as once, few or many, or as a class when expanded; others skip it.

>.|TRBJ1-5|.|TRBV7-2
CASSLWTDQPQHF
TGTGCCAGCAGCTTATGGACTGATCAGCCCCAGCATTTT
>.|TRBJ2-1|TRBD2|TRBV5-1
CASSLGTSGEGQFF
TGCGCCAGCAGCTTGGGGACTAGCGGAGAAGGGCAGTTCTTC
>.|TRBJ1-1|.|TRBV27
CASSLPGNTEAFF
TGTGCCAGCAGTTTACCGGGAAACACTGAAGCTTTCTTT
>.|TRBJ1-1|.|TRBV27
CASSQSTTNNRWLNTEAFF
TGTGCCAGCAGTCAATCTACCACGAACAACAGATGGCTAAACACTGAAGCTTTCTTT
>.|TRBJ2-3|TRBD2|TRBV3-1/TRBV3-2
CASSPREGTDTQYF
TGTGCCAGCTCCCCAAGGGAGGGTACAGATACGCAGTATTTT
>.|TRBJ1-5|.|TRBV6-2/TRBV6-3
CASSYYGTGTLSNQPQHF
TGTGCCAGCAGTTATTACGGGACTGGGACCTTAAGCAATCAGCCCCAGCATTTT
>.|TRBJ1-3|.|TRBV7-8
CASSSYGEGGNTIYF
TGTGCCAGCAGCTCCTACGGGGAGGGGGGAAACACCATATATTTT
>once|TRBJ2-5|TRBD1|TRBV19
CASNDRDETQYF
TGTGCCAGCAATGACAGGGATGAGACCCAGTACTTC
>.|TRBJ2-1|.|TRBV21-1
CASSRMASGIPNEQFF
TGTGCCAGCAGCAGAATGGCTAGCGGTATTCCCAATGAGCAGTTCTTC
>.|TRBJ2-2|TRBD1|TRBV28
CASTLTGGSGELFF
TGTGCCAGCACCCTGACAGGGGGCTCCGGGGAGCTGTTTTTT
>.|TRBJ2-1|TRBD2|TRBV19
CASSTRLAGGEDEQFF
TGTGCCAGTAGTACCCGACTAGCGGGAGGGGAGGATGAGCAGTTCTTC
>once|TRBJ1-2|.|TRBV12-3/TRBV12-4
CASSFELSYGYTF
TGTGCCAGCAGTTTCGAACTTTCCTATGGCTACACCTTC
>.|TRBJ1-2|TRBD1|TRBV4-2
CASSQDWTGADNYGYTF
TGTGCCAGCAGCCAGGATTGGACAGGGGCCGATAACTATGGCTACACCTTC
>once|TRBJ2-5|.|TRBV5-8
CASRRSGAETQYF
TGTGCCAGCAGGCGGTCAGGGGCGGAGACCCAGTACTTC
>.|TRBJ1-2|TRBD1|TRBV11-2
CASSKGTGGQNSYGYTF
TGTGCCAGCAGCAAAGGGACAGGGGGCCAAAATTCATATGGCTACACCTTC
>.|TRBJ1-6|TRBD1|TRBV7-9
CASSLGTGEWIENSPLHF
TGTGCCAGCAGCTTAGGGACAGGGGAGTGGATCGAGAATTCACCCCTCCACTTT
>once|TRBJ2-5|TRBD2|TRBV18
CASSPFSAGGNQETQYF
TGTGCCAGCTCACCATTCTCAGCGGGAGGTAACCAAGAGACCCAGTACTTC
>.|TRBJ2-3|.|TRBV18
CASSPPMRGNSTDTQYF
TGTGCCAGCTCACCACCAATGCGAGGGAACAGCACAGATACGCAGTATTTT
>.|TRBJ2-3|.|TRBV2
CASSEQGSTDTQYF
TGTGCCAGCAGTGAACAGGGGAGCACAGATACGCAGTATTTT
>.|TRBJ1-5|TRBD1|TRBV6-2/TRBV6-3
CASSPGQGAVSPQHF
TGTGCCAGCAGTCCGGGACAGGGGGCGGTCAGCCCCCAGCATTTT
>.|TRBJ1-5|.|TRBV27
CASSPPGVQPQHF
TGTGCCAGCAGTCCCCCCGGGGTTCAGCCCCAGCATTTT
>.|TRBJ2-6|.|TRBV7-2
CASRKGGSGANVLTF
TGTGCCAGCAGAAAAGGAGGATCTGGGGCCAACGTCCTGACTTTC
>.|TRBJ1-5|.|TRBV28
CASSPWALGGPQNQPQHF
TGTGCCAGCAGCCCCTGGGCGTTGGGGGGGCCACAGAATCAGCCCCAGCATTTT
>few|TRBJ1-1|.|TRBV15
CATSRGGRGHLNTEAFF
TGTGCCACCAGCAGAGGGGGCAGGGGTCACCTAAACACTGAAGCTTTCTTT
>.|TRBJ1-2|TRBD1|TRBV12-3/TRBV12-4
CASRTGGWDGYTF
TGTGCCAGTCGGACAGGGGGATGGGATGGCTACACCTTC
>.|TRBJ2-7|TRBD1|TRBV5-1
CASTGTGGSSYEQYF
TGCGCCAGCACCGGTACAGGGGGAAGCTCCTACGAGCAGTACTTC
>.|TRBJ2-2|TRBD2|TRBV5-4
CASSRTSGGYTGELFF
TGTGCCAGCAGCCGTACGTCGGGGGGGTACACCGGGGAGCTGTTTTTT
>.|TRBJ1-6|.|TRBV20-1
CSGGRSPLHF
TGCAGTGGAGGGAGGTCACCCCTCCACTTT
>once|TRBJ2-1|.|TRBV5-1
CASSLDGSGDYNEQFF
TGCGCCAGCAGCTTGGATGGTTCCGGGGATTACAATGAGCAGTTCTTC
>.|TRBJ1-1|TRBD1|TRBV6-2/TRBV6-3
CASSYTLGQEVTEAFF
TGTGCCAGCAGTTACACACTGGGACAGGAGGTCACTGAAGCTTTCTTT
>.|TRBJ2-1|.|TRBV18
CASSPPNSAYNEQFF
TGTGCCAGCTCACCACCCAATAGCGCCTACAATGAGCAGTTCTTC